This T cell receptor (beta chain) was sequenced in a study of cytomegalovirus exposure and HLA in healthy donors. Though probably carrying unrecorded immune exposures, donors were nominally healthy at sampling. The V gene's germline CDR1 is SGHVS and CDR2 FQNEAQ. This CDR3 is built from 15 residues. Trimming pared 0 bases from V and 2 bases from J, leaving 8 bases between. Primers for the PCR totalled 60 Vbeta and 13 Jbeta. This table comes from immunoSEQ multiplex PCR, and its TCRdb copy is limited to in-frame clones, with some not included. The sample shows some 130,000 clones, around 85% of them seen only once. Concerning this clone: What it recognizes is unknown.

Study-wide results and caveats: 87-base-pair reads could not separate some V segments, including TRBV6-2 and TRBV6-3. Overall, roughly 170 TCR beta chains were annotated as cytomegalovirus-associated.

Sequencing used PBMCs. This TCR was recovered from a boy aged 5-17 years in good health and CMV-seronegative. The chain carries TRBV7-8 and TRBJ2-1, with a possible D match to TRBD1 (6 bases). This CDR3 reads CASSLAGTTYNEQFF. Written as DNA, the CDR3 is TGTGCCAGCAGCTTAGCTGGGACAACCTACAATGAGCAGTTCTTC.